What follows are 6 T cell receptor beta chains derived from one specimen sequenced in a study of technical replicates of blood from a few donors. Assay used: immunoSEQ multiplex PCR; TCRdb lists only in-frame clones, some missing. The profile shows about 70,000 clones, about 96% of them singletons. The sequenced material came from T cells isolated from PBMCs. The receptors were gathered from a human donor in good health.

The chain employs TRBV29-1 and TRBJ1-4; D might be TRBD1 (6 bases). V was cut by 5 bases and J by 0 bases, with 10 bases left in between. The CDR3 spans 14 residues. Germline V gives CDR1 SQVTM, CDR2 ANQGSEA. CDR3 amino acids: CSVLSGATNEKLFF. CDR3 DNA sequence: TGCAGCGTTTTATCAGGGGCAACTAATGAAAAACTGTTTTTT.

This chain joins TRBV11-3 and TRBJ2-2; 7 bases map to TRBD1. Losses at the gene ends were 5 bases for V and 8 bases for J; bases not matched to a gene: 14. CDR1 is SGHNT, CDR2 YENEEA, per germline. The CDR3 totals 16 residues. Written as DNA, the CDR3 is TGTGCCAGCAGCGCCCGGACAGGTGCTAAAGTGGGGGAGCTGTTTTTT. It encodes CASSARTGAKVGELFF.

This clone occurred once. This chain uses TRBV29-1 with TRBJ2-1, with 12 bases aligning to TRBD2. V gave up 5 bases and J gave up 10 bases; unmatched junction bases: 15. The CDR3 length is 16 residues. Per germline, CDR1 SQVTM and CDR2 ANQGSEA. The CDR3 protein is CSVKGGASGRAGEQFF. DNA for the CDR3: TGCAGCGTTAAGGGTGGGGCTAGCGGGAGGGCAGGGGAGCAGTTCTTC.

This clone was observed a single time. The V call is TRBV10-1, the J call TRBJ1-1, with 9 bases identical to TRBD1. Per the germline V gene, CDR1 is WNHNN and CDR2 is SYGVQD (reference sequence). The J segment lost 11 bases and the V segment lost 0 bases, leaving 7 bases of the junction unmatched. The length of the CDR3 is 14 residues. The CDR3 DNA reads as TGCGCCAGCAGTGAGTCGACGGGACAGGGAAGGGCTTTCTTT. This translates into CASSESTGQGRAFF.

This chain links TRBV19 with TRBJ2-7; 9 bases fit TRBD2. V shed 1 base and J 3 bases; nucleotides not matched to a gene: 4. Per germline, CDR1 LNHDA and CDR2 SQIVND (reference sequence). The CDR3 contains 15 residues. The CDR3 protein is CASSIGGSGSYEQYF. The CDR3 DNA follows: TGTGCCAGTAGTATAGGGGGTAGCGGGAGCTACGAGCAGTACTTC.

The chain uses TRBV4-1 and TRBJ2-7; 10 bases match TRBD1. The V gene's germline CDR1 is MGHRA and CDR2 YSYEKL. Losses at the gene ends were 4 bases for V and 3 bases for J; bases not matched to a gene: 9. The CDR3 extends over 16 amino acids. DNA of the CDR3: TGCGCCAGCAGCCCCGAGGGGACAGGGGCCCTCTACGAGCAGTACTTC. This gives the protein CASSPEGTGALYEQYF.